This T cell receptor beta chain is drawn from a study of blood T cell repertoires in COVID-19. Study in general: From T cells, B-cell-depleted T cells, or PBMCs came the material, which was cDNA or gDNA.

Method: immunoSEQ multiplex PCR; TCRdb's copy keeps in-frame clones and lacks some. The table shows approximately 140,000 clones, with approximately 87% occurring only once. The length of the CDR3 is 17 residues. Unmatched junction bases numbered 15, after V lost 4 bases and J lost 6 bases. The sequencing sample was made of peripheral blood. The V gene is TRBV23-1, the J gene TRBJ1-5; 7 bases agree with TRBD1. TRBV23-1 is an ORF; its function is uncertain. The receptor comes from a woman in her 40s with acute or convalescent COVID-19. The CDR3 DNA is TGCGCCAGCAGTCGAATCGTGGAGTGCAGGGGGGCTCAGCCCCAGCATTTT. Its translation: CASSRIVECRGAQPQHF.